A single sample is the source of the 10 T cell receptor beta chains below, sequenced in a study of T cells in localized non-small cell lung cancer. Measured with immunoSEQ multiplex PCR; TCRdb has only the in-frame clones, and not every one. The table includes about 2,500 clones, more than 25% detected once. Source: lung tumor tissue, taken before any cancer treatment. The source of these receptors is a female donor at least 60 years old with stage I lung adenocarcinoma.

This clone was counted a few times. The V call is TRBV30, the J call TRBJ1-4; D might be TRBD1 (5 bases). The germline V gene has CDR1 GTSNPN and CDR2 SVGIG (reference sequence). Between the trimmed V and J ends, which lost 2 bases and 0 bases, there was a span of 10 bases. The CDR3 contains 15 residues. The CDR3 loop reads CAWSKVGATNEKLFF. As DNA, the CDR3 is TGTGCCTGGAGTAAAGTAGGGGCAACTAATGAAAAACTGTTTTTT.

This clone is medium-sized. Germline is not matched at one junction end, which may reflect a read error. The CDR3 DNA is TGTGCCACCAGTCAGGCCTACTACGAGCAGTACTTC. Its protein is CATSQAYYEQYF. The chain links TRBV6-8 to TRBJ2-7; D call uncertain. CDR3 length: 12 residues. Per the germline V gene, CDR1 is MNHGY and CDR2 is SAAAGT.

This clone is medium-sized. The chain couples TRBV11-3 to TRBJ1-1, with D maybe TRBD1 (6 bases). Between the trimmed V and J ends, which lost 5 bases and 1 base, there was a span of 14 bases. CDR3 size: 15 residues. The germline V gene has CDR1 SGHNT and CDR2 YENEEA. CDR3 DNA sequence: TGTGCCAGCAGCCTGGTACCGACAGGGAACACTGAAGCTTTCTTT. This sequence encodes CASSLVPTGNTEAFF.

The chain carries TRBV7-4 and TRBJ2-1; D gene uncertain. Germline CDR1 is SGHVT and CDR2 is SQSDAQ. CDR3 size: 13 residues. V was shortened by 1 base and J by 13 bases, with 14 bases between the two germline ends. CDR3 bases: TGTGCCAGCAGCTTAGACGGGCGTGCCTTCCAGTTCTTC. This codes for CASSLDGRAFQFF.

The chain is built from TRBV30 and TRBJ1-2; a possible D gene is TRBD1 (5 bases). This CDR3 comprises 13 residues. Trimming removed 5 bases at V and 3 bases at J, with 13 bases between. CDR1 and CDR2 from the germline V gene are GTSNPN and SVGIG (reference sequence). CDR3 sequence: CAWGRSRDYGYTF. CDR3 in DNA: TGTGCCTGGGGAAGGTCCAGGGACTATGGCTACACCTTC. Complete variable domain (other parts from reference TRBV30 and TRBJ1-2): SQTIHQWPATLVQPVGSPLSLECTVEGTSNPNLYWYRQAAGRGLQLLFYSVGIGQISSEVPQNLSASRPQDRQFILSSKKLLLSDSGFYLCAWGRSRDYGYTFGSGTRLTVV.

J is TRBJ1-5 and V is TRBV6-8, with 7 bases matching TRBD1. V lost 5 bases to trimming and J lost 2 bases; unmatched junction nucleotides: 3. The CDR3 runs to 14 residues. From germline, CDR1 is MNHGY and CDR2 SAAAGT. The CDR3: CASSDRAGNQPQHF. CDR3 coding DNA: TGTGCCAGCAGTGACAGGGCAGGCAATCAGCCCCAGCATTTT.

The V call is TRBV28, the J call TRBJ1-2, with 8 positions matching TRBD1. CDR3 length: 12 residues. Trimming removed 6 bases from V and 7 bases from J; junction bases left unmatched: 4. Germline V gives CDR1 MDHEN, CDR2 SYDVKM. The CDR3, as DNA: TGTGCCAGCAGGTCGACAGGGGCTGGCTACACCTTC. Translation: CASRSTGAGYTF.

The chain carries TRBV11-3 and TRBJ2-1; 7 positions match TRBD1. Looked up from germline, CDR1 is SGHNT and CDR2 is YENEEA. V gave up 7 bases and J gave up 2 bases; unmatched junction bases: 8. The CDR3 sequence is 15 residues long. The CDR3 spells CASNHAGTAYNEQFF. The CDR3 nucleotides read TGTGCCAGCAACCACGCCGGGACAGCCTACAATGAGCAGTTCTTC.

This clone was detected only a few times. The chain carries TRBV11-3 and TRBJ1-6; D may be TRBD1 (5 bases). From germline, CDR1 is SGHNT and CDR2 YENEEA. Between the trimmed V and J ends, which lost 3 bases and 10 bases, there was a span of 16 bases. The CDR3 spans 15 residues. CDR3 amino acids: CASSLVGQGGSPLHF. The CDR3 DNA reads as TGTGCCAGCAGCTTGGTCGGGCAGGGAGGCTCACCCCTCCACTTT.

This clone has only a few counts. This chain links TRBV11-3 with TRBJ1-3, with 8 nucleotides matching TRBD1. This CDR3 has 16 amino acids. V dropped 5 bases and J dropped 4; count of bases not matched to a gene: 10. Germline CDR1 is SGHNT and CDR2 is YENEEA. Here the CDR3 DNA reads TGTGCCAGCAGCCCGGCACAGGGGGTGGGCGGAAACACCATATATTTT. Translating gives CASSPAQGVGGNTIYF. The whole variable domain, remainder taken from reference TRBV11-3 and TRBJ1-3, is EAGVVQSPRYKIIEKKQPVAFWCNPISGHNTLYWYLQNLGQGPELLIRYENEEAVDDSQLPKDRFSAERLKGVDSTLKIQPAELGDSAVYLCASSPAQGVGGNTIYFGEGSWLTVV.